Given below is one T cell receptor beta chain in context. Its target is unknown. The data originate from a study of identical twins. A single record per CDR3 protein comes from TCRdb applying MiXCR to the 5' RACE reads. The sample includes under 400,000 distinct CDR3 sequences, 9% to 10% of them seen just once. Whole-study results and caveats: Within cord blood, abundant beta clonotypes carried fewer insertions, but memory repertoires showed no such trend.

The germline V gene encodes CDR1 SQVTM and CDR2 ANQGSEA. Unmatched junction bases numbered 6, after V lost 7 bases and J lost 7 bases. This CDR3 comprises 14 residues. This TCR was sampled from a woman between 50 and 59 years old in good health. Specimen: naive T cells sorted from blood. The chain carries TRBV29-1 and TRBJ2-1, with 14 bases that match TRBD2. CDR3 DNA: TGCAGCGGTAGACTAGCGGGAGGGCAGAATGAGCAGTTCTTC. Translating it yields CSGRLAGGQNEQFF.